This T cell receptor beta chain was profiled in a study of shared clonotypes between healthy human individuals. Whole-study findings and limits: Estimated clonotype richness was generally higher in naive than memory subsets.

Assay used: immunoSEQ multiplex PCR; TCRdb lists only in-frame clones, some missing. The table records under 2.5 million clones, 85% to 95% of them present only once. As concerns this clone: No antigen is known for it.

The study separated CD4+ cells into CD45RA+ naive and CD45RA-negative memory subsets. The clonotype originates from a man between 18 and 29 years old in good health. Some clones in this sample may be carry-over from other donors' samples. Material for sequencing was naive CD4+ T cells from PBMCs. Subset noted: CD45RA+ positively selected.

The DNA for the CDR3 is TGTGCCAGCAGCACCGGGACAGGGGGTAAGGGGCAGTACTTC. It yields the protein CASSTGTGGKGQYF. This chain connects TRBV11-2 to TRBJ2-7, with TRBD1 matching 11 bases. Germline loops: CDR1 SGHAT, CDR2 FQNNGV. V shed 5 bases and J 9 bases; nucleotides not matched to a gene: 9. The CDR3 totals 14 residues. Supplemented by reference TRBV11-2 and TRBJ2-7, the full variable domain reads EAGVAQSPRYKIIEKRQSVAFWCNPISGHATLYWYQQILGQGPKLLIQFQNNGVVDDSQLPKDRFSAERLKGVDSTLKIQPAKLEDSAVYLCASSTGTGGKGQYFGPGTRLTVT.